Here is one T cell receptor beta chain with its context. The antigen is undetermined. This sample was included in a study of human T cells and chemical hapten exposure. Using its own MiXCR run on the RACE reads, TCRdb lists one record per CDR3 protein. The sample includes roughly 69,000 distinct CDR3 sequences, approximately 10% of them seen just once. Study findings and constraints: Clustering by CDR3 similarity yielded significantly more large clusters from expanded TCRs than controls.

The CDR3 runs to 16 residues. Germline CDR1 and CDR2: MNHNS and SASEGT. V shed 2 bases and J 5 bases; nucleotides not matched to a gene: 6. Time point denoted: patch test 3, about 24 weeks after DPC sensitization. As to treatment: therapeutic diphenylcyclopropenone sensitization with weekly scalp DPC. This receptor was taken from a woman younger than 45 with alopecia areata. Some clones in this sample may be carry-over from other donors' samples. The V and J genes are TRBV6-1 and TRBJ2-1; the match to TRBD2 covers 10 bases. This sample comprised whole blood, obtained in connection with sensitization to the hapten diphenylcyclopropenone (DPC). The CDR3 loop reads CASSEWGLARNNEQFF. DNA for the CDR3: TGTGCCAGCAGTGAATGGGGACTAGCGAGGAACAATGAGCAGTTCTTC.